Following are 30 T cell receptor beta chains from one sample sequenced in a study of cytomegalovirus exposure and HLA in healthy donors. Primers: 60 Vbeta forward and 13 Jbeta reverse. Profiling relied on immunoSEQ multiplex PCR, and the TCRdb table lists in-frame clones only, not all of them. The data contain 130,000 to 150,000 clones, 80% of them singletons. Specimen: PBMCs. The receptors here all came from a male donor in good health and CMV-seronegative.

The chain employs TRBV7-3 and TRBJ2-3; 9 bases line up with TRBD2. With V trimmed by 5 bases and J by 4 bases, 13 bases remained unmatched. Germline loops: CDR1 SGHTA, CDR2 FQGTGA. The CDR3 consists of 17 residues. CDR3 sequence reads: CASSVQTRGGSADTQYF. The CDR3 coding sequence is TGTGCCAGCAGCGTACAGACGCGGGGGGGTTCGGCAGATACGCAGTATTTT.

The V and J genes are TRBV7-9 and TRBJ1-1; no clear D. Germline loops: CDR1 SEHNR, CDR2 FQNEAQ (reference sequence). The ends were cut back, 5 bases at V and 11 bases at J, with 18 bases in the middle. This CDR3 is 13 amino acids long. The CDR3 sequence is CASSPPGMPGAFF. CDR3 bases: TGTGCCAGCAGCCCCCCAGGTATGCCTGGGGCTTTCTTT.

This chain uses TRBV18 with TRBJ1-2; possibly TRBD1 for D (5 bases). CDR1 is KGHSH, CDR2 LQKENI, per germline. This CDR3 has 16 residues. Between the trimmed V and J ends, which lost 5 bases and 6 bases, there was a span of 22 bases. CDR3 residues: CASSTAGGRSGDGYTF. The CDR3 bases are TGTGCCAGCTCAACGGCGGGGGGGAGGTCCGGAGATGGCTACACCTTC.

The rearrangement links TRBV7-2 to TRBJ2-1, with no clear D. The CDR3 is 13 amino acids. V lost 5 bases to trimming and J lost 0 bases, with 5 bases between them. The germline V gene has CDR1 SGHTA and CDR2 FQGNSA. The CDR3 loop reads CASSPRSYNEQFF. CDR3 bases: TGTGCCAGCAGCCCCCGCTCCTACAATGAGCAGTTCTTC.

The chain uses TRBV25-1 and TRBJ1-3; 7 nucleotides line up with TRBD1. The CDR3 is 14 residues long. CDR1 and CDR2 (germline): MGHDK, SYGVNS. Losses at the gene ends were 7 bases for V and 4 bases for J; bases not matched to a gene: 7. The CDR3 DNA sequence: TGTGCCAGCACCAGGGGGTCGTCGGGAAACACCATATATTTT. It is translated as CASTRGSSGNTIYF.

This clone was counted once. The gene calls are TRBV4-1 and TRBJ1-3; D perhaps matches TRBD1 (5 bases). Germline lookup yields CDR1 MGHRA and CDR2 YSYEKL. Trimming took 4 bases from V and 0 from J, leaving 22 bases between them. The CDR3 sequence is 19 residues long. The CDR3 DNA reads TGCGCCAGCAGCCGCGAACCCGGGGGTGATATAGGCTCTGGAAACACCATATATTTT. It yields the protein CASSREPGGDIGSGNTIYF.

V gene TRBV4-1 combines with J gene TRBJ1-5; TRBD1 might be the D (5 bases). CDR1 is MGHRA, CDR2 YSYEKL, per germline. The CDR3 spans 17 residues. Trimming took 0 bases from V and 3 from J, leaving 15 bases between them. CDR3 loop: CASSQDQGRELNQPQHF. The CDR3 DNA follows: TGCGCCAGCAGCCAAGATCAAGGCAGGGAACTCAATCAGCCCCAGCATTTT.

This rearrangement joins TRBV7-9 to TRBJ2-6, with D unresolved. The CDR3 extends over 15 amino acids. Trimming stripped 5 bases from V and 0 bases from J, with 8 bases between. Germline V gives CDR1 SEHNR, CDR2 FQNEAQ (reference sequence). This chain's CDR3 is CASSREISGANVLTF. CDR3 DNA: TGTGCCAGCAGCCGCGAGATCTCTGGGGCCAACGTCCTGACTTTC.

In its sample, this clone was seen a few times. This chain uses TRBV5-4 with TRBJ1-1; weak D call: TRBD1 (6 bases). V lost 0 bases, J lost 11 bases, and 11 bases lay in between. Germline V CDR1 and CDR2: SGHNT, YYREEE (reference sequence). The CDR3 totals 12 residues. CDR3 residues: CASSLDRAWAFF. CDR3 nucleotide sequence: TGTGCCAGCAGCTTGGACAGGGCGTGGGCTTTCTTT.

The chain has TRBV1 and TRBJ2-7; the table's D gene call, TRBD2, was not cross checked with the DNA. TRBV1 is a pseudogene locus. The CDR3 extends over 15 amino acids. The CDR3 here is CTSSQCRGSLCEQYF. The CDR3 DNA sequence: TGCACCAGCAGCCAATGTCGGGGGTCCCTTTGCGAGCAGTACTTC.

V and J are TRBV2 and TRBJ2-2; D perhaps matches TRBD1 (5 bases). The V end was cut by 7 bases, the J end by 1 base, with 7 bases between. The CDR3 totals 13 residues. Looked up from germline, CDR1 is SNHLY and CDR2 is FYNNEI. This CDR3 is CASTRENTGELFF. The CDR3 DNA reads TGTGCCAGCACCAGGGAGAACACCGGGGAGCTGTTTTTT.

J is TRBJ1-1 and V is TRBV5-1; perhaps TRBD1 as D (5 bases). This CDR3 has 14 residues. Germline V lookup: CDR1 SGHRS, CDR2 YFSETQ. V was trimmed by 0 bases and J by 6 bases, leaving 12 bases between them. This CDR3 is CASSLVQGGAEAFF. CDR3 DNA: TGCGCCAGCAGCTTGGTTCAGGGCGGCGCTGAAGCTTTCTTT.

The chain carries TRBV11-2 and TRBJ2-6, with TRBD2 identical over 7 bases. V was pared by 3 bases and J by 0 bases, with 5 bases of the junction left unmatched. The CDR3 length is 17 residues. CDR1 and CDR2 (germline): SGHAT, FQNNGV. The CDR3 loop is CASSFPGGFSGANVLTF. CDR3 sequence (DNA): TGTGCCAGCAGCTTTCCCGGGGGGTTCTCTGGGGCCAACGTCCTGACTTTC.

This chain links TRBV6-1 with TRBJ2-7; 7 bases are shared with TRBD1. Germline CDR1 reads MNHNS; CDR2 reads SASEGT. V dropped 2 bases and J dropped 3; count of bases not matched to a gene: 1. This CDR3 has 13 amino acids. The CDR3 loop is CASSEQGDYEQYF. The CDR3 bases are TGTGCCAGCAGTGAACAGGGGGACTACGAGCAGTACTTC.

The CDR3 is CASSLASTGLGANVLTF. Written as DNA, the CDR3 is TGCGCCAGCAGCTTGGCCTCGACAGGGCTCGGGGCCAACGTCCTGACTTTC. The chain links TRBV5-1 to TRBJ2-6; 7 bases align to TRBD1. Germline CDR1 reads SGHRS; CDR2 reads YFSETQ. V was clipped by 0 bases and J by 4 bases; unmatched bases: 7. The CDR3 totals 17 residues.

CDR3 in DNA: TGTGCCAGCAGAGACCCCCAGGGCTACTCCTACGAGCAGTACTTC. Encoded protein: CASRDPQGYSYEQYF. The gene calls are TRBV6-6 and TRBJ2-7, with D perhaps matching TRBD1 (5 bases). Germline V CDR1 and CDR2: MNHNY, SVGAGI (reference sequence). CDR3 size: 15 residues. V lost 6 bases and J 0 bases, leaving 15 bases between the germline ends.

This sequence joins TRBV15 and TRBJ2-5, with D maybe TRBD1 (5 bases). The V and J ends lost 0 bases and 5 bases respectively, with 13 bases between them. The germline CDR1 and CDR2 sequences are LNHNV and YYDKDF (reference sequence). This CDR3 contains 15 residues. The CDR3 spells CATSRDRGWDETQYF. The CDR3 DNA reads as TGTGCCACCAGCAGAGATAGGGGATGGGATGAGACCCAGTACTTC.

This clone was seen only once. The chain couples TRBV6-6 to TRBJ2-2; the match to TRBD1 covers 9 bases. This CDR3 has 15 residues. Germline trimming cut 7 bases from V and 6 bases from J; bases unmatched to any gene: 9. Germline V gene lookup returns CDR1 MNHNY and CDR2 SVGAGI (reference sequence). CDR3 sequence (DNA): TGTGCCAGCACCTTCCACAGGGGGCAAGCCGGGGAGCTGTTTTTT. Protein product: CASTFHRGQAGELFF.

The chain is built from TRBV5-4 and TRBJ2-3, with 10 positions matching TRBD2. The CDR3 consists of 18 residues. The V gene's germline CDR1 is SGHNT and CDR2 YYREEE (reference sequence). Trimming at V came to 4 bases and at J to 2 bases, leaving 13 bases not matched to a gene. This CDR3 is CASSPRVAGGSFTDTQYF. CDR3 in DNA: TGTGCCAGCAGCCCCCGAGTAGCGGGGGGAAGTTTCACAGATACGCAGTATTTT.

Concerning this clone: A much larger clone sits a single nucleotide away, making a read error possible. This sequence joins TRBV7-9 and TRBJ1-1, with D possibly matching TRBD1 (5 bases). V was trimmed by 5 bases and J by 0 bases, leaving 7 bases between them. Per the germline V gene, CDR1 is SEHNR and CDR2 is FQNEAQ (reference sequence). This CDR3 contains 13 residues. Written as DNA, the CDR3 is TGTGCCAGCAGCCCAGGGATGAACACTGAAGCTTTCTTT. Amino acids: CASSPGMNTEAFF.

This rearrangement joins TRBV7-2 to TRBJ2-7, with unresolved D. Trimming shortened V by 8 bases and J by 0 bases, and 14 bases separated the two germline ends. The length of the CDR3 is 14 residues. Germline loops: CDR1 SGHTA, CDR2 FQGNSA. CDR3 sequence reads: CASGPNPGSYEQYF. The DNA of the CDR3 is TGTGCCAGCGGCCCCAATCCAGGCTCCTACGAGCAGTACTTC.

Notes on this clone: At one end the junction does not follow the germline gene, possibly because of a read error. The V and J genes are TRBV7-9 and TRBJ1-2; D is possibly TRBD1 (6 bases). The CDR3 has 15 residues. Germline V gives CDR1 SEHNR, CDR2 FQNEAQ (reference sequence). The CDR3 bases are TGTTCCAGCAGCTACTCAGGGGCGCAGAACTATGGCTACACCTTC. It yields the protein CSSSYSGAQNYGYTF.

This chain connects TRBV30 to TRBJ1-2; TRBD1 agrees at 8 bases. V lost 6 bases to trimming and J lost 3 bases; unmatched junction nucleotides: 9. CDR3 size: 14 residues. Germline values: CDR1 GTSNPN, CDR2 SVGIG (reference sequence). The CDR3 DNA follows: TGTGCCTGTAGGACAGGGACGTCCTACTATGGCTACACCTTC. As protein: CACRTGTSYYGYTF.

The chain combines TRBV2 with TRBJ2-3; TRBD2 might be the D (7 bases). The CDR3 is made up of 18 amino acids. CDR1 and CDR2 (germline): SNHLY, FYNNEI. Trimming stripped 5 bases from V and 2 bases from J, with 23 bases between. The CDR3 here is CASSSPLLAGAHTDTQYF. The CDR3 nucleotides are TGTGCCAGCAGTTCCCCCCTCTTGGCGGGGGCCCACACAGATACGCAGTATTTT.

In its sample, this clone was seen a few times. The chain links TRBV4-3 to TRBJ2-1, with D uncertain. Trimming stripped 1 base from V and 10 bases from J, with 11 bases between. The CDR3 has 13 residues. The germline V gene has CDR1 LGHNA and CDR2 YSLEER. The CDR3: CASSQGRQLEQFF. For the CDR3, the DNA is TGCGCCAGCAGCCAAGGTCGCCAGTTGGAGCAGTTCTTC.

CDR3: CASSLVAVTSYEQYF. CDR3 sequence (DNA): TGTGCCAGCAGCTTAGTCGCTGTCACTTCCTACGAGCAGTACTTC. This chain uses TRBV7-2 with TRBJ2-7; D unclear. There are 15 residues in the CDR3. V shed 1 base and J shed 1 base, with 11 bases lying between them. Germline CDR1 reads SGHTA; CDR2 reads FQGNSA.

The V and J genes are TRBV6-6 and TRBJ1-1; D is unclear. The V end lost 5 bases, the J end lost 1 base, and 11 bases lay between the germline ends. The CDR3 consists of 14 residues. In germline, CDR1 is MNHNY, CDR2 SVGAGI (reference sequence). In DNA, the CDR3 is TGTGCCAGCAGTCCCCGTATTCGGAACACTGAAGCTTTCTTT. Amino acids: CASSPRIRNTEAFF.

The rearrangement joins TRBV15 to TRBJ1-4; D is ambiguous. Trimming removed 0 bases at V and 7 bases at J, with 9 bases between. This CDR3 contains 14 residues. Germline-derived CDR1 and CDR2 are LNHNV and YYDKDF (reference sequence). The CDR3 here is CATSRDRVLEKLFF. The CDR3 bases are TGTGCCACCAGCAGAGATCGGGTTCTTGAAAAACTGTTTTTT.

V is TRBV18 and J is TRBJ1-1; D gene uncertain. Trimming took 3 bases from V and 5 from J, leaving 13 bases between them. The length of the CDR3 is 14 residues. Germline values: CDR1 KGHSH, CDR2 LQKENI. CDR3 sequence: CASSPASTRTEAFF. In DNA form, the CDR3 reads TGTGCCAGCTCACCGGCCTCCACTAGGACTGAAGCTTTCTTT.

This clone was recorded a few times. The rearrangement uses TRBV13 and TRBJ2-2, with D unresolved. The CDR3 is made up of 14 amino acids. V was cut by 0 bases and J by 3 bases, with 5 bases left in between. Germline V CDR1 and CDR2: PRHDT, FYEKMQ (reference sequence). CDR3 loop: CASSLGPYTGELFF. The CDR3 bases are TGTGCCAGCAGCTTAGGCCCCTACACCGGGGAGCTGTTTTTT.